The 14 T cell receptor beta chains below were found in one sample sequenced in a study of blood T cell repertoires in COVID-19. Sequenced by immunoSEQ multiplex PCR; TCRdb stores in-frame clones only, minus some. This table has about 280,000 clones, roughly 86% appearing once. The sequenced sample was PBMCs or T cells enriched from blood (not recorded which). These receptors were taken from a woman aged 55-70 years who had recovered from COVID-19.

The chain carries TRBV28 and TRBJ1-3, with D tentatively TRBD1 (5 bases). Germline CDR1 MDHEN, CDR2 SYDVKM. The CDR3 is made up of 15 amino acids. With 6 bases removed from V and 8 bases from J, the gap between germline ends came to 20 bases. The CDR3 sequence: CASSASLRVAHTIYF. In nucleotides, the CDR3 is TGTGCCAGCAGCGCTTCGCTCAGGGTCGCGCACACCATATATTTT.

The J gene is TRBJ1-1, the V gene TRBV5-8; D gene ambiguous. V was cut by 5 bases and J by 1 base, with 9 bases left in between. There are 13 residues in the CDR3. Germline CDR1 SGHTS, CDR2 YDEGEE. CDR3: CASSYDTNTEAFF. The CDR3 nucleotides are TGTGCCAGCAGTTATGACACGAACACTGAAGCTTTCTTT.

This CDR3 reads CASRRPGTGGGQPQHF. The CDR3, as DNA: TGTGCCAGCAGGCGTCCCGGGACAGGGGGCGGGCAGCCCCAGCATTTT. V usage is TRBV28 and J usage is TRBJ1-5, with 12 positions matching TRBD1. V dropped 6 bases and J dropped 7; count of bases not matched to a gene: 10. CDR3 length equals 16 residues. Per germline, CDR1 MDHEN and CDR2 SYDVKM.

The chain joins TRBV29-1 to TRBJ1-2, with D unclear. Trimming left V 0 bases short and J 4 bases short, with 12 bases between. The CDR3 length is 14 residues. Germline V gene lookup returns CDR1 SQVTM and CDR2 ANQGSEA. The CDR3 loop reads CSVEEVAGTYGYTF. CDR3 sequence (DNA): TGCAGCGTTGAAGAAGTCGCAGGAACCTATGGCTACACCTTC.

The chain recombines TRBV4-1 with TRBJ1-2; D unresolved. The germline V gene encodes CDR1 MGHRA and CDR2 YSYEKL. The ends were cut back, 4 bases at V and 2 bases at J, with 11 bases in the middle. This CDR3 comprises 14 residues. The CDR3 sequence is CASSPRELNYGYTF. DNA of the CDR3: TGCGCCAGCAGCCCCCGGGAACTCAACTATGGCTACACCTTC.

The CDR3 DNA reads as TGCGCCAGCAGGTACTCGGGGACACAAACAGACTATGGCTACACCTTC. Amino acid sequence: CASRYSGTQTDYGYTF. V is TRBV5-1 and J is TRBJ1-2, with D possibly being TRBD1 (6 bases). Trimming left V 5 bases short and J 3 bases short, with 20 bases between. The CDR3 totals 16 residues. Looked up from germline, CDR1 is SGHRS and CDR2 is YFSETQ.

This clone has just a few counts. The genes are TRBV9 and TRBJ1-2, with D perhaps matching TRBD1 (5 bases). Germline V gene sequence: CDR1 SGDLS, CDR2 YYNGEE. The CDR3 is 16 amino acids. V lost 0 bases and J 1 base, leaving 13 bases between the germline ends. CDR3 loop: CASSVADSGFNYGYTF. The CDR3 DNA reads TGTGCCAGCAGCGTAGCCGATTCAGGGTTTAACTATGGCTACACCTTC.

V and J are TRBV6-5 and TRBJ2-1; D possibly corresponds to TRBD2 (5 bases). The CDR3 runs 15 residues. V lost 2 bases to trimming and J lost 6 bases, with 14 bases between them. From germline, CDR1 is MNHEY and CDR2 SVGAGI. The CDR3 bases are TGTGCCAGCAGTTACCTACTAGGGTTTGGCAATGAGCAGTTCTTC. It yields the protein CASSYLLGFGNEQFF.

The J gene is TRBJ2-1, the V gene TRBV7-8, with a possible D match to TRBD1 (5 bases). Trimming took 7 bases from V and 5 from J, leaving 12 bases between them. Germline values: CDR1 SGHVS, CDR2 FQNEAQ. The CDR3 runs to 13 residues. In DNA form, the CDR3 reads TGTGCCAGCACCAAGACAGCAAACAATGAGCAGTTCTTC. Protein sequence: CASTKTANNEQFF.

The gene calls are TRBV7-9 and TRBJ1-2; 8 bases match TRBD1. V was pared by 5 bases and J by 2 bases, with 4 bases of the junction left unmatched. Germline values: CDR1 SEHNR, CDR2 FQNEAQ (reference sequence). The CDR3 has 14 residues. CDR3 amino acids: CASSGGTGNYGYTF. As DNA, the CDR3 is TGTGCCAGCAGCGGGGGGACAGGAAACTATGGCTACACCTTC.

This clone was seen once. The chain uses TRBV20-1 and TRBJ1-5; D uncertain. Germline assignment: CDR1 DFQATT and CDR2 SNEGSKA (reference sequence). CDR3 length: 13 amino acids. Deletions cut 3 bases from V and 3 bases from J, with 9 bases between. The chain's CDR3 is CSASFRYNQPQHF. As DNA, the CDR3 is TGCAGTGCTAGTTTCCGCTACAATCAGCCCCAGCATTTT.

V gene TRBV7-3 combines with J gene TRBJ2-3; no clear D. CDR3 length equals 13 residues. The V end was cut by 1 base, the J end by 6 bases, with 8 bases between. Looked up from germline, CDR1 is SGHTA and CDR2 is FQGTGA. The CDR3 spells CASSLSYLDTQYF. The CDR3 DNA sequence: TGTGCCAGCAGCTTAAGCTATCTGGATACGCAGTATTTT.

This chain connects TRBV6-4 to TRBJ2-1; 7 bases line up with TRBD1. V gave up 5 bases and J gave up 6 bases; unmatched junction bases: 25. Germline V lookup: CDR1 MRHNA, CDR2 SNTAGT. The CDR3 loop spans 20 amino acids. CDR3 sequence: CASSTRGGAGSILSLNEQFF. In nucleotides, the CDR3 is TGTGCCAGCAGTACGAGAGGGGGCGCAGGGTCAATTTTATCCCTCAATGAGCAGTTCTTC.

This chain connects TRBV7-9 to TRBJ1-5; possible D gene TRBD1, 6 bases. The V end was cut by 1 base, the J end by 2 bases, with 12 bases between. This CDR3 has 16 amino acids. Looked up from germline, CDR1 is SEHNR and CDR2 is FQNEAQ (reference sequence). The CDR3 DNA follows: TGTGCCAGCAGCTTAGGGGTCGGGACACGCAATCAGCCCCAGCATTTT. Translated, it gives CASSLGVGTRNQPQHF.